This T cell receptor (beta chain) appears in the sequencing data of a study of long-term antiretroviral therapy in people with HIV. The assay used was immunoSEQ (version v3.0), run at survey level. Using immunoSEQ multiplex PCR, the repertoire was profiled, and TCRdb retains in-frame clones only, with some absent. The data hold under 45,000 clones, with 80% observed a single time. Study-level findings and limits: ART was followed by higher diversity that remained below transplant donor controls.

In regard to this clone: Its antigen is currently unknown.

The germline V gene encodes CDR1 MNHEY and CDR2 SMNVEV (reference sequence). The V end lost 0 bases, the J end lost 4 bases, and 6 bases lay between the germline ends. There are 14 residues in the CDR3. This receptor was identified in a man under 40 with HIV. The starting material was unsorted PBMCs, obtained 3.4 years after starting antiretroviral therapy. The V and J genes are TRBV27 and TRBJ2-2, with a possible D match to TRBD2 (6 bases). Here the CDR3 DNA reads TGTGCCAGCAGTTTATCGACTAGCACCGGGGAGCTGTTTTTT. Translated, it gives CASSLSTSTGELFF.